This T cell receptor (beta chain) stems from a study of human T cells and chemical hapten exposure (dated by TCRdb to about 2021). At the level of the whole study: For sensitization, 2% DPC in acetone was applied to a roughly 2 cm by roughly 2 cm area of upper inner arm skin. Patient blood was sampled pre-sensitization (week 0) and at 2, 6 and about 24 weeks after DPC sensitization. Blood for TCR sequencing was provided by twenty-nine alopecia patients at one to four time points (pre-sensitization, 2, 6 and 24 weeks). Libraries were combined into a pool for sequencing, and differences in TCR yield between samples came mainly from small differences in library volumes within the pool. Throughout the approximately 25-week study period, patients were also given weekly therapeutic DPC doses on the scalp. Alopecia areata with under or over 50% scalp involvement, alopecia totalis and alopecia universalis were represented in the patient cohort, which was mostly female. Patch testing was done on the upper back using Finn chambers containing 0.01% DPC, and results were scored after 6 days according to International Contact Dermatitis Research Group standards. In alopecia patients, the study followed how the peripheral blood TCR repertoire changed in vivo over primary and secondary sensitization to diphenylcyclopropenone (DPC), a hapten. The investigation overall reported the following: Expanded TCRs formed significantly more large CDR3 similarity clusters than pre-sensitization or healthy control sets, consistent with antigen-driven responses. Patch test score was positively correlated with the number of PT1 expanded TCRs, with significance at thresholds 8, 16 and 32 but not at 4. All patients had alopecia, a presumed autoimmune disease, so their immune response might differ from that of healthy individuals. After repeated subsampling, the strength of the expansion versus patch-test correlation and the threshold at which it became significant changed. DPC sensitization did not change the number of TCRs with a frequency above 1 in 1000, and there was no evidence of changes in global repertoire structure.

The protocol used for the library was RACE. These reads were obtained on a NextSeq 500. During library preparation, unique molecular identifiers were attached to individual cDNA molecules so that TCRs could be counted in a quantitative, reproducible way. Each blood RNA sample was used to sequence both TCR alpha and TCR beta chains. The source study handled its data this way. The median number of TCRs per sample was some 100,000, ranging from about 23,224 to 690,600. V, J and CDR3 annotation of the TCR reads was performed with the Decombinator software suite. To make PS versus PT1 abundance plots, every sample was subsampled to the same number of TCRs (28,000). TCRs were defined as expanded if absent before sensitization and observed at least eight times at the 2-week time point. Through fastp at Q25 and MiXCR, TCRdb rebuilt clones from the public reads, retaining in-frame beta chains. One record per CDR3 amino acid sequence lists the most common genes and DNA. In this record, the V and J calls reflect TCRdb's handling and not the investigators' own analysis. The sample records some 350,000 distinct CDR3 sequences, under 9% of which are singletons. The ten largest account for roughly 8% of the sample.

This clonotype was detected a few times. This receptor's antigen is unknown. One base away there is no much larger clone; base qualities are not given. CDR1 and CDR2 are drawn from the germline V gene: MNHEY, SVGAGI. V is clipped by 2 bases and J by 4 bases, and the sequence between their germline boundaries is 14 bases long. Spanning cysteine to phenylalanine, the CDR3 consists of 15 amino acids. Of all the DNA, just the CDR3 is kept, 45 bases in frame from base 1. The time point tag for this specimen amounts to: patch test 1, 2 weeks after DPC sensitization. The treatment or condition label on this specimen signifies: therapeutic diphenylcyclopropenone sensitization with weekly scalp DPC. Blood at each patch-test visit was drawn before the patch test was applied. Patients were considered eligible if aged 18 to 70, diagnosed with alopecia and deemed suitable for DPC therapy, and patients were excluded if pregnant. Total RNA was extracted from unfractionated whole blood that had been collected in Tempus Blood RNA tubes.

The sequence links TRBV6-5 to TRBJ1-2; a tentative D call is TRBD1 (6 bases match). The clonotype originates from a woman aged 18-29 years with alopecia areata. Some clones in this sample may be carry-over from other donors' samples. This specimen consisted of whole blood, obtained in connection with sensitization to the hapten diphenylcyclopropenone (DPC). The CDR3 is CASSYEAQGGYGYTF. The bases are TGTGCCAGCAGTTACGAAGCACAGGGTGGCTATGGCTACACCTTC.